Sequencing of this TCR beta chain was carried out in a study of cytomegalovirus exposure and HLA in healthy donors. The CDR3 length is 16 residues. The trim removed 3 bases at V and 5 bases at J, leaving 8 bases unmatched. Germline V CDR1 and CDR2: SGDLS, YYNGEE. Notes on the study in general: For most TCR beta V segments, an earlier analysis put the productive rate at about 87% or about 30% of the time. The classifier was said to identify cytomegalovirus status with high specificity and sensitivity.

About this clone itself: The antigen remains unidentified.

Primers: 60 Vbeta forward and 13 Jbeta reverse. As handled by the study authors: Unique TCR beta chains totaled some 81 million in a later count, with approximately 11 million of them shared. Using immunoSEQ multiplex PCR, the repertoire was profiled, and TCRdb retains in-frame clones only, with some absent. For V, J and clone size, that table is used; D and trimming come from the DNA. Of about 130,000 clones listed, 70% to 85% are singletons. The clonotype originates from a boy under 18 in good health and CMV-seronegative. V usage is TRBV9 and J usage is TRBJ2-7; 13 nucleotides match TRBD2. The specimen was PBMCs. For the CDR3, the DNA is TGTGCCAGCAGCGGACTAGCGGGAGGAAGGGGCGACGAGCAGTACTTC. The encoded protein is CASSGLAGGRGDEQYF.